This TCR beta chain derives from a study of OX40 agonist ivuxolimab in advanced cancers. About the research overall: The dose-escalation group included hepatocellular carcinoma, melanoma, renal cell carcinoma and head and neck cancer. Eligibility rules accepted prior anti-PD-1, anti-PD-L1 or anti-CTLA-4 therapy, and 35% to 45% had some. Study-wide points: The study found that CD8+ T cells averaged more expanded clones than CD4+.

The timepoints at which blood was sampled were baseline, cycle 4 day 1, and cycle 7 day 1. In the case of this clone: Its antigen is unknown.

The CDR3 has 14 amino acids. CDR1 is LNHDA, CDR2 SQIVND, per germline (reference sequence). The V end was cut by 6 bases, the J end by 4 bases, with 16 bases between. Clones were sequenced by immunoSEQ multiplex PCR, and TCRdb holds only the in-frame ones, with some missing. The table has around 72,000 clones, about nine tenths seen once. The source of this sequence is an adult with an advanced solid tumor such as melanoma, head and neck, liver or kidney cancer. The sequences come from CD4+ or CD8+ T cells sorted from blood, collected in a trial of the OX40 agonist ivuxolimab. The chain links TRBV19 to TRBJ2-7; D may match TRBD1 or TRBD2 (5 bases each). The CDR3 reads CASRSGTVGYEQYF. The CDR3 region has the DNA TGTGCCAGTAGATCGGGGACGGTCGGATACGAGCAGTACTTC.